These 32 T cell receptor beta chains came from one sample sequenced in a study of shared clonotypes between healthy human individuals. Assay used: immunoSEQ multiplex PCR; TCRdb lists only in-frame clones, some missing. The sample lists 1.6 million or so clones; about 96% were seen once. The sequenced material came from naive CD4+ T cells sorted from blood. As to subset: CD45RA+ positively selected. The receptors shown here come from a man younger than 45 in good health.

This chain uses TRBV5-6 with TRBJ2-1; TRBD1 matches 9 bases. The V segment lost 5 bases and the J segment 14 bases; nucleotides outside the gene matches: 8. The V gene's germline CDR1 is SGHDT and CDR2 YYEEEE. The length of the CDR3 is 12 residues. CDR3 sequence reads: CASSLTGTGKFF. In DNA form, the CDR3 reads TGTGCCAGCAGTTTGACCGGGACAGGGAAGTTCTTC.

This clone was detected once. The chain is built from TRBV27 and TRBJ1-1; D call uncertain. Germline V gene lookup returns CDR1 MNHEY and CDR2 SMNVEV (reference sequence). The CDR3 loop spans 16 amino acids. V lost 5 bases and J lost 1, with 17 bases in between. This chain's CDR3 is CASSKAVGPGNTEAFF. CDR3 DNA sequence: TGTGCCAGCAGTAAGGCCGTCGGGCCTGGGAACACTGAAGCTTTCTTT.

The J gene is TRBJ2-1, the V gene TRBV4-1; a weak D match, TRBD2 (5 bases). The CDR3 runs to 16 residues. V was clipped by 1 base and J by 3 bases, with 13 bases between them. Germline CDR1 and CDR2: MGHRA and YSYEKL. The CDR3 region is CASSQVGEGVYNEQFF. CDR3 DNA: TGCGCCAGCAGCCAAGTAGGCGAGGGAGTCTACAATGAGCAGTTCTTC.

The chain couples TRBV27 to TRBJ2-3; TRBD2 matches at 10 bases. The CDR3 consists of 14 residues. CDR1 is MNHEY, CDR2 SMNVEV, per germline (reference sequence). After removal of 3 bases from V and 5 bases from J, the junction contained 2 bases not matched to a gene. CDR3 nucleotide sequence: TGTGCCAGCAGTTTGGGACTAGCGAGAGATACGCAGTATTTT. It translates to CASSLGLARDTQYF.

V is TRBV7-3 and J is TRBJ2-3; tentatively, D is TRBD1 or TRBD2 (5 bases each). Trimming removed 5 bases at V and 3 bases at J, with 12 bases between. Looked up from germline, CDR1 is SGHTA and CDR2 is FQGTGA. This CDR3 has 14 amino acids. The CDR3 spells CASSRVGGTDTQYF. The CDR3 nucleotides are TGTGCCAGCAGCAGGGTTGGGGGAACAGATACGCAGTATTTT. Together with reference TRBV7-3 and TRBJ2-3, the CDR3 gives the full variable domain: GAGVSQTPSNKVTEKGKYVELRCDPISGHTALYWYRQSLGQGPEFLIYFQGTGAADDSGLPNDRFFAVRPEGSVSTLKIQRTERGDSAVYLCASSRVGGTDTQYFGPGTRLTVL.

V gene TRBV7-3 combines with J gene TRBJ1-2, with 7 positions matching TRBD1. Per the germline V gene, CDR1 is SGHTA and CDR2 is FQGTGA. Losses at the gene ends were 5 bases for V and 8 bases for J; bases not matched to a gene: 8. The CDR3 loop spans 13 amino acids. The CDR3 region is CASSLDRVSGYTF. The CDR3 DNA sequence: TGTGCCAGCAGCCTCGACAGGGTTTCGGGCTACACCTTC.

The chain has TRBV6-6 and TRBJ2-1; D is perhaps TRBD1 or TRBD2 (5 bases each). The CDR3 loop spans 15 amino acids. V was clipped by 8 bases and J by 9 bases, with 23 bases between them. Germline assignment: CDR1 MNHNY and CDR2 SVGAGI (reference sequence). The chain's CDR3 is CASGSRDPVYGEQFF. The CDR3 DNA sequence: TGTGCCAGCGGCAGCCGGGACCCGGTGTACGGTGAGCAGTTCTTC.

The CDR3 spells CASSSWGTAAAYEQYF. As DNA, the CDR3 is TGCGCCAGCAGTTCTTGGGGAACAGCAGCAGCCTACGAGCAGTACTTC. The chain is built from TRBV5-1 and TRBJ2-7; D not resolved. Germline CDR1 and CDR2: SGHRS and YFSETQ. V lost 5 bases, J lost 2 bases, and 20 bases lay in between. The CDR3 length is 16 residues. The full variable domain, in which reference TRBV5-1 and TRBJ2-7 provide the parts outside the CDR3, is KAGVTQTPRYLIKTRGQQVTLSCSPISGHRSVSWYQQTPGQGLQFLFEYFSETQRNKGNFPGRFSGRQFSNSRSEMNVSTLELGDSALYLCASSSWGTAAAYEQYFGPGTRLTVT.

This sequence joins TRBV28 and TRBJ2-5, with D perhaps matching TRBD2 (6 bases). The CDR3 consists of 15 residues. The V end was cut by 2 bases, the J end by 5 bases, with 15 bases between. Germline loops: CDR1 MDHEN, CDR2 SYDVKM. This CDR3 reads CASSLTSPGGETQYF. The CDR3, as DNA: TGTGCCAGCAGTTTAACGTCCCCCGGGGGTGAGACCCAGTACTTC.

The gene calls are TRBV6-4 and TRBJ2-3; D ambiguous. Germline assignment: CDR1 MRHNA and CDR2 SNTAGT. The CDR3 has 15 residues. The V gene lost 0 bases and the J gene lost 1 base, with 8 bases spanning the gap. The CDR3 here is CASSDSGHRTDTQYF. The CDR3 DNA reads TGTGCCAGCAGTGACTCGGGCCACCGCACAGATACGCAGTATTTT.

The chain links TRBV7-9 to TRBJ2-6, with TRBD1 matching 7 bases. The germline V gene has CDR1 SEHNR and CDR2 FQNEAQ (reference sequence). This CDR3 spans 15 amino acids. Trimming took 5 bases from V and 2 from J; bases not matched to a gene: 3. The CDR3 protein is CASSIGGTGANVLTF. Here the CDR3 DNA reads TGTGCCAGCAGCATAGGGGGCACTGGGGCCAACGTCCTGACTTTC. Based on the CDR3 plus reference TRBV7-9 and TRBJ2-6, the full variable domain is DTGVSQNPRHKITKRGQNVTFRCDPISEHNRLYWYRQTLGQGPEFLTYFQNEAQLEKSRLLSDRFSAERPKGSFSTLEIQRTEQGDSAMYLCASSIGGTGANVLTFGAGSRLTVL.

The chain is built from TRBV7-2 and TRBJ1-5; perhaps TRBD1 as D (5 bases). The germline V and J ends were trimmed by 5 bases and 2 bases, with 13 bases remaining between them. The germline gives CDR1 SGHTA, CDR2 FQGNSA. This CDR3 spans 15 amino acids. The chain's CDR3 is CASSESTVRNQPQHF. Written as DNA, the CDR3 is TGTGCCAGCAGCGAATCGACAGTCCGCAATCAGCCCCAGCATTTT. Based on the CDR3 plus reference TRBV7-2 and TRBJ1-5, the full variable domain is GAGVSQSPSNKVTEKGKDVELRCDPISGHTALYWYRQSLGQGLEFLIYFQGNSAPDKSGLPSDRFSAERTGGSVSTLTIQRTQQEDSAVYLCASSESTVRNQPQHFGDGTRLSIL.

The genes are TRBV9 and TRBJ2-3; D unresolved. In germline, CDR1 is SGDLS, CDR2 YYNGEE. There are 16 residues in the CDR3. The ends were cut back, 0 bases at V and 5 bases at J, with 16 bases in the middle. CDR3 sequence: CASSVALRTRRDTQYF. CDR3 in DNA: TGTGCCAGCAGCGTAGCTTTGAGGACCCGTCGAGATACGCAGTATTTT.

The rearrangement uses TRBV9 and TRBJ1-1, with D hard to call. The CDR3 runs 14 residues. V was pared by 2 bases and J by 0 bases, with 8 bases between. Germline CDR1 and CDR2: SGDLS and YYNGEE. The CDR3 nucleotides are TGTGCCAGCAGCGTCCACGGAATGAACACTGAAGCTTTCTTT. This translates into CASSVHGMNTEAFF.

This rearrangement joins TRBV2 to TRBJ2-1, with TRBD2 identical over 9 bases. CDR1 is SNHLY, CDR2 FYNNEI, per germline. J lost 10 bases, V lost 1 base, and 8 bases had no gene match. The length of the CDR3 is 15 residues. The CDR3 sequence is CASSEELAGEDEQFF. The CDR3, as DNA: TGTGCCAGCAGTGAAGAATTAGCGGGAGAGGACGAGCAGTTCTTC.

The V gene is TRBV7-2, the J gene TRBJ2-3; D call uncertain. With 1 base removed from V and 2 bases from J, the gap between germline ends came to 10 bases. Germline V CDR1 and CDR2: SGHTA, FQGNSA. This CDR3 contains 15 residues. The CDR3 sequence: CASSLGIASTDTQYF. CDR3 in DNA: TGTGCCAGCAGCTTAGGTATAGCCTCCACAGATACGCAGTATTTT.

The rearrangement joins TRBV19 to TRBJ1-1; D remains ambiguous. In germline, CDR1 is LNHDA, CDR2 SQIVND (reference sequence). Trimming pared 8 bases from V and 6 bases from J, leaving 16 bases between. The CDR3 consists of 13 residues. Here the CDR3 reads CASEPNQTPEAFF. The CDR3 DNA follows: TGTGCCAGTGAGCCAAATCAAACTCCTGAAGCTTTCTTT.

The chain employs TRBV19 and TRBJ1-3; D unclear. Germline V CDR1 and CDR2: LNHDA, SQIVND (reference sequence). V gave up 2 bases and J gave up 0 bases, with 5 bases separating them. This CDR3 has 14 amino acids. The CDR3 DNA sequence: TGTGCCAGTAGTATATCCCACTCTGGAAACACCATATATTTT. Protein sequence: CASSISHSGNTIYF.

Concerning this clone: Other nucleotide sequences in the sample specify the same CDR3. The chain employs TRBV28 and TRBJ2-2; D remains unclear. The CDR3 is 12 amino acids. Per the germline V gene, CDR1 is MDHEN and CDR2 is SYDVKM. V gave up 5 bases and J gave up 2 bases, with 3 bases separating them. The CDR3 DNA is TGTGCCAGCAGTCTAAACACCGGGGAGCTGTTTTTT. Translating it yields CASSLNTGELFF.

This clone was observed a single time. The chain joins TRBV29-1 to TRBJ2-7; 8 bases agree with TRBD2. Trimming took 4 bases from V and 9 from J; bases not matched to a gene: 17. This CDR3 is built from 15 residues. CDR1 SQVTM and CDR2 ANQGSEA come from the germline V gene. CDR3: CSVVPRLATGGGQYF. The CDR3 DNA follows: TGCAGCGTTGTCCCTCGACTAGCGACGGGAGGCGGGCAGTACTTC.

The chain combines TRBV5-1 with TRBJ1-3, with D unclear. Germline V gives CDR1 SGHRS, CDR2 YFSETQ. The V gene lost 0 bases and the J gene lost 4 bases, with 8 bases spanning the gap. This CDR3 is 14 amino acids long. Written as DNA, the CDR3 is TGCGCCAGCAGCTTGGGCCATGAGGGAAACACCATATATTTT. Translation: CASSLGHEGNTIYF.

The count of this clone is one. The same CDR3 can be traced to other DNA sequences in this sample. The CDR3 spells CASSLGQGDEQYF. CDR3 DNA sequence: TGCGCCAGCAGCTTGGGGCAGGGGGACGAGCAGTACTTC. V and J are TRBV5-1 and TRBJ2-7; 7 bases are a match to TRBD1. CDR1 and CDR2 (germline): SGHRS, YFSETQ. J was trimmed by 5 bases and V by 0 bases; bases with no gene match: 2. The CDR3 extends over 13 amino acids.

This chain joins TRBV7-8 and TRBJ2-1; the D gene is possibly TRBD1 (5 bases). The CDR3 length is 12 residues. V gave up 6 bases and J gave up 9 bases, with 12 bases separating them. Germline V gene lookup returns CDR1 SGHVS and CDR2 FQNEAQ. The chain's CDR3 is CASSFARAEQFF. The CDR3 DNA follows: TGTGCCAGCAGTTTCGCCAGGGCTGAGCAGTTCTTC.

Remarks on this clone: Other DNA sequences from this sample encode an identical CDR3 as well. V is TRBV28 and J is TRBJ1-5; unclear D gene. CDR1 and CDR2 from the germline V gene are MDHEN and SYDVKM. V lost 5 bases and J 4 bases, leaving 3 bases between the germline ends. The CDR3 is 11 residues long. CDR3 sequence (DNA): TGTGCCAGCAGTGAAAATCAGCCCCAGCATTTT. Protein product: CASSENQPQHF.

This chain connects TRBV5-1 to TRBJ2-2; no firm D call. The V gene lost 4 bases and the J gene lost 3 bases, with 10 bases spanning the gap. Germline loops: CDR1 SGHRS, CDR2 YFSETQ. This CDR3 comprises 14 residues. CDR3 DNA sequence: TGCGCCAGCAGCCACGAACGTTACACCGGGGAGCTGTTTTTT. It encodes CASSHERYTGELFF.

The rearrangement joins TRBV9 to TRBJ2-3, with TRBD2 as a possible D gene (6 bases). Looked up from germline, CDR1 is SGDLS and CDR2 is YYNGEE. CDR3 length: 18 residues. Trimming stripped 0 bases from V and 2 bases from J, with 19 bases between. CDR3 amino acids: CASSVEEGPGPDTDTQYF. CDR3 nucleotide sequence: TGTGCCAGCAGCGTAGAGGAGGGCCCGGGACCAGACACAGATACGCAGTATTTT. The variable domain in full, completed from reference TRBV9 and TRBJ2-3, reads DSGVTQTPKHLITATGQRVTLRCSPRSGDLSVYWYQQSLDQGLQFLIQYYNGEERAKGNILERFSAQQFPDLHSELNLSSLELGDSALYFCASSVEEGPGPDTDTQYFGPGTRLTVL.

This chain connects TRBV27 to TRBJ1-1, with D possibly being TRBD1 (5 bases). Trimming left V 3 bases short and J 6 bases short, with 11 bases between. Germline CDR1 and CDR2: MNHEY and SMNVEV (reference sequence). The CDR3 extends over 13 amino acids. For the CDR3, the DNA is TGTGCCAGCAGTTTTCGGGGCGATGCTGAAGCTTTCTTT. As protein: CASSFRGDAEAFF.

The genes are TRBV15 and TRBJ2-6; no clear D gene. V gave up 3 bases and J gave up 0 bases, with 6 bases separating them. CDR3 length: 15 amino acids. CDR1 and CDR2 from the germline V gene are LNHNV and YYDKDF (reference sequence). This chain's CDR3 is CATSSRRSGANVLTF. The DNA for the CDR3 is TGTGCCACCAGCAGCCGGCGCTCTGGGGCCAACGTCCTGACTTTC.

The chain recombines TRBV13 with TRBJ1-1; TRBD1 aligns across 11 bases. With 5 bases clipped from V and 1 base from J, the junction kept 6 bases outside the gene matches. Per the germline V gene, CDR1 is PRHDT and CDR2 is FYEKMQ (reference sequence). This CDR3 contains 16 residues. Here the CDR3 reads CASSLGQGARNTEAFF. The CDR3 DNA reads TGTGCCAGCAGCCTTGGACAGGGGGCGAGGAACACTGAAGCTTTCTTT.

J is TRBJ2-3 and V is TRBV10-3; 10 nucleotides agree with TRBD2. V trimming: 3 bases; J trimming: 3 bases; junction bases outside the gene matches: 3. The CDR3 is made up of 15 amino acids. The germline V gene has CDR1 ENHRY and CDR2 SYGVKD. The CDR3 sequence: CAISDPTSGTDTQYF. CDR3 nucleotide sequence: TGTGCCATCAGTGATCCGACTAGCGGGACAGATACGCAGTATTTT.

This chain joins TRBV18 and TRBJ2-5; the match to TRBD1 covers 8 bases. In germline, CDR1 is KGHSH, CDR2 LQKENI. V lost 6 bases, J lost 1 base, and 10 bases stayed unmatched. This CDR3 spans 16 amino acids. The CDR3 DNA sequence: TGTGCCAGCTCCTCCACCATTGGACAGGGCCAAGAGACCCAGTACTTC. This encodes CASSSTIGQGQETQYF.

This clone appeared once. The gene calls are TRBV5-6 and TRBJ1-2; D may be TRBD1 (6 bases). The CDR3 length is 16 residues. The germline V and J ends were trimmed by 4 bases and 1 base, with 17 bases remaining between them. Germline V gene lookup returns CDR1 SGHDT and CDR2 YYEEEE. Here the CDR3 DNA reads TGTGCCAGCAGCCCATGGGCCAGGGGATTTAACTATGGCTACACCTTC. It is translated as CASSPWARGFNYGYTF.